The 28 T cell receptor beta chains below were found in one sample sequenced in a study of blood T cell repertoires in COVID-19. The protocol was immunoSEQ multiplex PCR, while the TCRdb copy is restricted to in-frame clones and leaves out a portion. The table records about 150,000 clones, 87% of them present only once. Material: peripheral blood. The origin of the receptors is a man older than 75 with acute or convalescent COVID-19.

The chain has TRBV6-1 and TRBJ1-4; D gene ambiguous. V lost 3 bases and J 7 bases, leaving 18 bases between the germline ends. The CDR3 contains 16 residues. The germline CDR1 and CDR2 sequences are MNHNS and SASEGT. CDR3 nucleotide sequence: TGTGCCAGCAGTGACCCACGGGGAGGTTTGAGTGAAAAACTGTTTTTT. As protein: CASSDPRGGLSEKLFF.

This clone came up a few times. This CDR3 reads CASSLGSSYNEQFF. The CDR3 nucleotides read TGTGCCAGCAGTTTGGGGAGCTCCTACAATGAGCAGTTCTTC. V and J are TRBV28 and TRBJ2-1; D might be TRBD2 (5 bases). The CDR3 is 14 amino acids. Germline assignment: CDR1 MDHEN and CDR2 SYDVKM. With 3 bases removed from V and 0 bases from J, the gap between germline ends came to 6 bases.

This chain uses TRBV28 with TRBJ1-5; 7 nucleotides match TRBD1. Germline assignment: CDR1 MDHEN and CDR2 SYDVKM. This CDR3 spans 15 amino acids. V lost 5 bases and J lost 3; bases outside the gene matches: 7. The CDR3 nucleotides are TGTGCCAGCAGTCCGGGACAGATCCACAATCAGCCCCAGCATTTT. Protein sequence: CASSPGQIHNQPQHF.

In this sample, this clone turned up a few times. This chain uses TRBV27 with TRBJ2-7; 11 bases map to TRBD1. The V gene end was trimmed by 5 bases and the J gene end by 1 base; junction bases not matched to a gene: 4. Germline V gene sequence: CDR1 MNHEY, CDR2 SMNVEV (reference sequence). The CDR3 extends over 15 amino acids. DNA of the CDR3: TGTGCCAGCAGTGTGGGACAGGGGGTGTCCTACGAGCAGTACTTC. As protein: CASSVGQGVSYEQYF.

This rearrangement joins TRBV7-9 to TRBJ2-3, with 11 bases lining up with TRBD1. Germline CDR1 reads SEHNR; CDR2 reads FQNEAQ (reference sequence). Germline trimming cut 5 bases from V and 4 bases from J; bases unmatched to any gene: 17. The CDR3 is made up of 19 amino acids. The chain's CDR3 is CASSHSNSRPGQGADTQYF. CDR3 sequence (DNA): TGTGCCAGCAGCCACTCAAACTCGAGACCGGGACAGGGGGCAGATACGCAGTATTTT.

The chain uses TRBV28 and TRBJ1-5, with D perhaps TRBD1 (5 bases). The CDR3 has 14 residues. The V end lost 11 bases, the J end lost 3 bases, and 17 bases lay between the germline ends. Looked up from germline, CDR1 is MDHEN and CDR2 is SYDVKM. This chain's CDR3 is CASQWTPLNQPQHF. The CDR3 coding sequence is TGTGCCTCGCAATGGACACCTCTCAATCAGCCCCAGCATTTT.

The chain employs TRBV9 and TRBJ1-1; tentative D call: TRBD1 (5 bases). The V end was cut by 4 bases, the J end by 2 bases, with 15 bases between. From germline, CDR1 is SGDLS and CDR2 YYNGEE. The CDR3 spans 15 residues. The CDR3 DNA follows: TGTGCCAGCAGCCCCCGGACAACCGATAACACTGAAGCTTTCTTT. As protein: CASSPRTTDNTEAFF.

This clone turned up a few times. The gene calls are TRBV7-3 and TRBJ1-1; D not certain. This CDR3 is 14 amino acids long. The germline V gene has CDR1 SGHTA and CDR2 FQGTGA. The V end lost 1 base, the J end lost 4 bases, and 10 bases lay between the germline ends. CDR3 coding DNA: TGTGCCAGCAGCTTAAGCCCGGGTAGCACTGAAGCTTTCTTT. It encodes CASSLSPGSTEAFF.

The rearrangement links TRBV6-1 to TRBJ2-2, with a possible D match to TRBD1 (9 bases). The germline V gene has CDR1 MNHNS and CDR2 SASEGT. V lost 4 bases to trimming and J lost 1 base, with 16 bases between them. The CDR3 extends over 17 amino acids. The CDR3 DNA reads TGTGCCAGCAGTGGAGTAGCGGGACAGGGGAACACCGGGGAGCTGTTTTTT. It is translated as CASSGVAGQGNTGELFF.

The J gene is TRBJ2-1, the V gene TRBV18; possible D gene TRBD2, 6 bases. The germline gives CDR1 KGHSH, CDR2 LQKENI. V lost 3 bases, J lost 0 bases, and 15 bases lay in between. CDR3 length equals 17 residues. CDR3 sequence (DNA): TGTGCCAGCTCACCCCAGCTAGCGTCGAGCTCCTACAATGAGCAGTTCTTC. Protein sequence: CASSPQLASSSYNEQFF.

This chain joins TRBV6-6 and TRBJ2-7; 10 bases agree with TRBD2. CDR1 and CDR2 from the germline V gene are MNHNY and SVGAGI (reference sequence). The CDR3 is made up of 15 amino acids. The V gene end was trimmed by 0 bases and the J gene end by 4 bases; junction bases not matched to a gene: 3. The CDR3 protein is CASSYSLAGVYEQYF. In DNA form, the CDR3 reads TGTGCCAGCAGTTACTCCCTAGCGGGGGTGTACGAGCAGTACTTC.

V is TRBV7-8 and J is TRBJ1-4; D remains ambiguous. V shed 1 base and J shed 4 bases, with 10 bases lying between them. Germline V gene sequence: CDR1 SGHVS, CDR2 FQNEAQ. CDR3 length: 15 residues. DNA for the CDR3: TGTGCCAGCAGCTTAGGAGGGTCGGTTAATGAAAAACTGTTTTTT. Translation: CASSLGGSVNEKLFF.

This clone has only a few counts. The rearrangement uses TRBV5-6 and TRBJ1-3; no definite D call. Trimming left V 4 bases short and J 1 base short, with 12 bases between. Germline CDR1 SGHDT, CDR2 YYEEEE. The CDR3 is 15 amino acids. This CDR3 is CASSGLTGSGNTIYF. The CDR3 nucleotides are TGTGCCAGCAGCGGGTTGACGGGGTCTGGAAACACCATATATTTT.

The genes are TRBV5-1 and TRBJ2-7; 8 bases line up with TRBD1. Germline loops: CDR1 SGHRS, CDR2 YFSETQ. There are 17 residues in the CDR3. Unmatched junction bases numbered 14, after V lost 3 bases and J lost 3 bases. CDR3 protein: CASSWSTSGTGVYEQYF. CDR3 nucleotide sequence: TGCGCCAGCAGCTGGTCTACCTCGGGGACAGGCGTCTACGAGCAGTACTTC.

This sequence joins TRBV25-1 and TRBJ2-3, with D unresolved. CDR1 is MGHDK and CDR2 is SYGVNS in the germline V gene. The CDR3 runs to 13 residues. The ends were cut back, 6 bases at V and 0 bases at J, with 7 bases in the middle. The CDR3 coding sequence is TGTGCCAGCAGACGCACTAGCACAGATACGCAGTATTTT. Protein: CASRRTSTDTQYF.

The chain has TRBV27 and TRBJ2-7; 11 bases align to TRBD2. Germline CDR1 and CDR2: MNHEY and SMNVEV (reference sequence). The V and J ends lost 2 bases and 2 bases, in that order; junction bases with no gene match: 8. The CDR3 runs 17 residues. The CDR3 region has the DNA TGTGCCAGCAGTTTACCCAGACTAGCGGGAAACCCCTACGAGCAGTACTTC. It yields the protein CASSLPRLAGNPYEQYF.

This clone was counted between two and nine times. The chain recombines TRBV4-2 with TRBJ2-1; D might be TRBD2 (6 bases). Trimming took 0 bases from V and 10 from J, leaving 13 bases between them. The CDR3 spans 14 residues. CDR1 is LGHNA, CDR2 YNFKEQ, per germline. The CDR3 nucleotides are TGTGCCAGCAGCCAAGATCGGGGGATGAGCGAGCAGTTCTTC. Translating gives CASSQDRGMSEQFF.

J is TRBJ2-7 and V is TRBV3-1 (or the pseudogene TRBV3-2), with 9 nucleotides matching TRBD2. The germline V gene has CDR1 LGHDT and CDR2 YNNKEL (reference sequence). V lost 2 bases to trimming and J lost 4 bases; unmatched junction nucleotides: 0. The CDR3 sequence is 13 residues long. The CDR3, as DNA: TGTGCCAGCAGCCAACTAGCGGGGTACGAGCAGTACTTC. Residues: CASSQLAGYEQYF.

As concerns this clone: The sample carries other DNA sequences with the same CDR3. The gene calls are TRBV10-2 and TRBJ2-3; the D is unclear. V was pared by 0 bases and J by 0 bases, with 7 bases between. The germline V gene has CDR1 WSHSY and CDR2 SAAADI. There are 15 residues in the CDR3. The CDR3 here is CASSESPTSTDTQYF. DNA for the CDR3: TGCGCCAGCAGTGAGTCCCCTACTAGCACAGATACGCAGTATTTT.

The CDR3 region is CASTLVSRGLSNSPLHF. CDR3 sequence (DNA): TGTGCCAGCACCCTGGTTTCACGAGGGCTCTCTAATTCACCCCTCCACTTT. The rearrangement links TRBV28 to TRBJ1-6; unclear D gene. This CDR3 has 17 amino acids. Trimming stripped 7 bases from V and 6 bases from J, with 22 bases between. CDR1 and CDR2 from the germline V gene are MDHEN and SYDVKM.

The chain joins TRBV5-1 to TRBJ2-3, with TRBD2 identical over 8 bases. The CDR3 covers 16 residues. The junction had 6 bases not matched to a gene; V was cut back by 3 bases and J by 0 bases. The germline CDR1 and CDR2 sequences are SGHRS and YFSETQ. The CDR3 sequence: CASSSQSGGSTDTQYF. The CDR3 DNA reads TGCGCCAGCAGCTCCCAAAGCGGGGGTAGCACAGATACGCAGTATTTT.

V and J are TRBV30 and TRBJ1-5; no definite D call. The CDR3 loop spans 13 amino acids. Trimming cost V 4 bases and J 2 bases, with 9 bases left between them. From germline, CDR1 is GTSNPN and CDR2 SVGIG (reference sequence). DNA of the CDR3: TGTGCCTGGACGAGCGGTGGCAATCAGCCCCAGCATTTT. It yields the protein CAWTSGGNQPQHF.

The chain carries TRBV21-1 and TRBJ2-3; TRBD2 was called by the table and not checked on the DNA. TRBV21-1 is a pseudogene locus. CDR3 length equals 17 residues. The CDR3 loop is CASSSPGTTLSTDTQYF. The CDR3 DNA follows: TGTGCCAGCAGCTCCCCCGGGACTACCTTAAGCACAGATACGCAGTATTTT.

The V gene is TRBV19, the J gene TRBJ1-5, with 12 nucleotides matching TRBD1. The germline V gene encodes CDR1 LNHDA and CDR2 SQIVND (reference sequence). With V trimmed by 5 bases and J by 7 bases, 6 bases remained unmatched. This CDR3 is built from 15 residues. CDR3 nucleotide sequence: TGTGCCAGTAGTTGGGGACAGGGGGCCCAGCAGCCCCAGCATTTT. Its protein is CASSWGQGAQQPQHF.

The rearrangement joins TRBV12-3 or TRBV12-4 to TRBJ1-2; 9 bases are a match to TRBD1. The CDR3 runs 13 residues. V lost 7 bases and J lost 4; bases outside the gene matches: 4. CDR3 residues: CASTGQGIYGYTF. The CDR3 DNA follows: TGTGCCAGCACCGGACAGGGGATCTATGGCTACACCTTC.

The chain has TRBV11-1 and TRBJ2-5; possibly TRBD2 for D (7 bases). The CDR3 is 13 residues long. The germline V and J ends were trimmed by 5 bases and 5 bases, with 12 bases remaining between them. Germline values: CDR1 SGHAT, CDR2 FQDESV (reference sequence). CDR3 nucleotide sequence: TGTGCCAGCAGCCAGGGAGGGGGTGAGACCCAGTACTTC. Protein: CASSQGGGETQYF.

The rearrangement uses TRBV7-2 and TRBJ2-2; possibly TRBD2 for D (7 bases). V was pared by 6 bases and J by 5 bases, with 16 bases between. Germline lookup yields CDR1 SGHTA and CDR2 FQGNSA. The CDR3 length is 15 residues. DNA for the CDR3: TGTGCCAGCAGGCCCGGCGGGGGCCGGACCGGGGAGCTGTTTTTT. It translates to CASRPGGGRTGELFF.

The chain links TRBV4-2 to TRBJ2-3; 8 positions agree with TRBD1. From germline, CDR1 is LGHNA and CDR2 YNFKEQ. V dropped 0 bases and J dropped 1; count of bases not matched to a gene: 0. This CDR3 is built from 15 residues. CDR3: CASSQEGQGTDTQYF. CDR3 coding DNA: TGTGCCAGCAGCCAAGAGGGACAGGGCACAGATACGCAGTATTTT.